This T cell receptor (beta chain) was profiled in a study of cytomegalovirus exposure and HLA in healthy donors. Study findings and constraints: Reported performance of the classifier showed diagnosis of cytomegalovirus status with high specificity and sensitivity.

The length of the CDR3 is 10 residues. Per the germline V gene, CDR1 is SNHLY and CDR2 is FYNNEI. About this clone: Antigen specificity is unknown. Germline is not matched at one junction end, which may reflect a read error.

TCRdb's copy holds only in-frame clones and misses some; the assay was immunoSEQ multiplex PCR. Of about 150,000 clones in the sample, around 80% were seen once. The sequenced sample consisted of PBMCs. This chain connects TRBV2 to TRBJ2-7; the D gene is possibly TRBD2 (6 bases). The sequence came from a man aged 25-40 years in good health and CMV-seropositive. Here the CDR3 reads CASSPQGRPF. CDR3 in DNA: TGTGCCAGCAGCCCCCAAGGGAGGCCATTC.